This T cell receptor (beta chain) was identified during a study of read filtering for tumor transcriptome and immune sequencing. Turning to the study itself: The cohort had about 16 men and under 15 women aged roughly 47 to 85, mean roughly 66 years. By R-ISS, stages I, II and III held approximately 8, 16 and 7 patients. General study findings and limits: In IR-seq, single-read clonotypes were roughly 82% of clonotypes but approximately 3.5% of reads. The sorted CD138-negative fraction was a mixed bone marrow immune population, not purified T cells.

The library was built from roughly 400 ng RNA with molecular barcoded adaptors for alpha/delta and beta/gamma chains. TCRdb re-analysed the reads in MiXCR, keeping a single row per CDR3 protein. The sample holds more than 100,000 distinct CDR3 sequences, less than 15% seen once. At least ten counts were recorded for this clonotype. Its cognate antigen is unknown. The junction differs from germline at one of its ends, possibly a read error. The germline CDR1 and CDR2 sequences are DFQATT and SNEGSKA (reference sequence). The CDR3 runs 12 residues. The sequence was obtained from a donor at least 40 years old with multiple myeloma. The chain is built from TRBV20-1 and TRBJ1-1; D not certain. The sample comprised a population of CD138-negative cells sorted from bone marrow. The DNA of the CDR3 is TGCAGTGCTAGAGATCTGAACGCTGAAGCTTTCTTT. The encoded protein is CSARDLNAEAFF.